These T cell receptor beta chains were read from a single sample in a study of patients and donors after allogeneic stem cell transplantation. Via MiXCR, TCRdb re-called the RT-PCR reads, giving one row per CDR3 protein. The profile shows approximately 210,000 distinct CDR3 sequences, roughly two fifths of them singletons. The sequenced sample was blood, either unsorted or a sorted T cell fraction (not recorded which). The receptors were sampled from a human donor who was either an allogeneic HSCT recipient or a stem cell or donor lymphocyte infusion donor (not recorded which). It is not recorded whose cells these are; they may come from a transplant donor. The CDR3 runs from the conserved cysteine through the conserved F or W. The D gene is left open where the match is weak. Clone size is shown for a subset of rows, as once, few, many or a class of expanded clone.

clone_size: -; v_call: TRBV12-3/TRBV12-4; j_call: TRBJ1-1; d_call: -; cdr3_nt: TGTGCCAGCAGTTTTGTAAGGGGAGGTGAAGCTTTCTTT; cdr3_aa: CASSFVRGGEAFF
clone_size: -; v_call: TRBV20-1; j_call: TRBJ1-5; d_call: -; cdr3_nt: TGCAGTGCTAGACTCGGGGGCGGTCAGCCCCAGCATTTT; cdr3_aa: CSARLGGGQPQHF
clone_size: few; v_call: TRBV30; j_call: TRBJ2-7; d_call: TRBD1; cdr3_nt: TGTGCCTGGAGTGTACGGACAGGAGCCTACGAGCAGTACTTC; cdr3_aa: CAWSVRTGAYEQYF
clone_size: few; v_call: TRBV20-1; j_call: TRBJ1-2; d_call: -; cdr3_nt: TGCAGTGCCCGGACTATCAACTATGGCTACACCTTC; cdr3_aa: CSARTINYGYTF
clone_size: -; v_call: TRBV3-1; j_call: TRBJ2-2; d_call: -; cdr3_nt: TGTGCCAGCAGCCAAGAGGGGCGGAATTTGAACACCGGGGAGCTGTTTTTT; cdr3_aa: CASSQEGRNLNTGELFF
clone_size: few; v_call: TRBV4-2; j_call: TRBJ1-1; d_call: -; cdr3_nt: TGTGCCAGCAGCCCGAGTTACACTGAAGCTTTCTTT; cdr3_aa: CASSPSYTEAFF
clone_size: -; v_call: TRBV18; j_call: TRBJ1-5; d_call: TRBD1; cdr3_nt: TGTGCCAGCTCAACAGGGGGTTTGGAGCCCCAGCATTTT; cdr3_aa: CASSTGGLEPQHF
clone_size: -; v_call: TRBV7-8; j_call: TRBJ2-1; d_call: -; cdr3_nt: TGTGCCAGCAGAGCGGGTTCCTCCTACAATGAGCAGTTCTTC; cdr3_aa: CASRAGSSYNEQFF
clone_size: few; v_call: TRBV7-3; j_call: TRBJ2-3; d_call: -; cdr3_nt: TGTGCCAGCAGCTTACGTGGTGAGACTAGTGGCACAGATACGCAGTATTTT; cdr3_aa: CASSLRGETSGTDTQYF
clone_size: -; v_call: TRBV7-2; j_call: TRBJ2-3; d_call: TRBD2; cdr3_nt: TGTGCCAGCAGCCGCCTAGCGGGTACGCAGTATTTT; cdr3_aa: CASSRLAGTQYF
clone_size: -; v_call: TRBV30; j_call: TRBJ1-3; d_call: -; cdr3_nt: TGTGCCTGGAGTGTCGGCGGCACTGGAAACACCATATATTTT; cdr3_aa: CAWSVGGTGNTIYF
clone_size: few; v_call: TRBV6-5; j_call: TRBJ1-1; d_call: -; cdr3_nt: TGTGCCAGCAGCCAACCCCCTCCGTACACTGAAGCTTTCTTT; cdr3_aa: CASSQPPPYTEAFF
clone_size: many; v_call: TRBV7-2; j_call: TRBJ1-5; d_call: -; cdr3_nt: TGTGCCAGCAGCTTTGTTGGGGGAGCAAATCAGCCCCAGCATTTT; cdr3_aa: CASSFVGGANQPQHF
clone_size: few; v_call: TRBV29-1; j_call: TRBJ1-2; d_call: -; cdr3_nt: TGCAGCGTACCACAGGGAGATGGCTACACCTTC; cdr3_aa: CSVPQGDGYTF
clone_size: -; v_call: TRBV29-1; j_call: TRBJ2-7; d_call: -; cdr3_nt: TGCAGCGTTGCTGGAGGAACCCACGAGCAGTACTTC; cdr3_aa: CSVAGGTHEQYF
clone_size: -; v_call: TRBV18; j_call: TRBJ2-1; d_call: -; cdr3_nt: TGTGCCAGCTCACTTGCGGAAGGGCCAATTGAGCAGTTCTTC; cdr3_aa: CASSLAEGPIEQFF
clone_size: -; v_call: TRBV6-1; j_call: TRBJ1-1; d_call: -; cdr3_nt: TGTGCCAGCAGCTGGGAGCGAGAAGCTTTCTTT; cdr3_aa: CASSWEREAFF
clone_size: -; v_call: TRBV7-9; j_call: TRBJ2-1; d_call: -; cdr3_nt: TGTGCCAGCAGCCCCAGAGGCGGATTCTCCTACAATGAGCAGTTCTTC; cdr3_aa: CASSPRGGFSYNEQFF
clone_size: -; v_call: TRBV6-5; j_call: TRBJ1-5; d_call: -; cdr3_nt: TGTGCCAGCGGTCTCAATCAGCCCCAGCATTTT; cdr3_aa: CASGLNQPQHF
clone_size: few; v_call: TRBV7-2; j_call: TRBJ1-6; d_call: -; cdr3_nt: TGTGCCAGCAGCTTAGGCTTCGGGGGATCACCCCTCCACTTT; cdr3_aa: CASSLGFGGSPLHF
clone_size: few; v_call: TRBV12-3/TRBV12-4; j_call: TRBJ1-5; d_call: -; cdr3_nt: TGTGCCAGCAGTTCGAAGGGACAACGGGGGATAGCCCAGCATTTT; cdr3_aa: CASSSKGQRGIAQHF
clone_size: few; v_call: TRBV5-1; j_call: TRBJ2-3; d_call: -; cdr3_nt: TGCGCCAGCAGCTTCGGGGGCGGGGATACGCAGTATTTT; cdr3_aa: CASSFGGGDTQYF
clone_size: few; v_call: TRBV9; j_call: TRBJ2-1; d_call: -; cdr3_nt: TGTGCCAGCAGCGTAGACGCAGGGCCCAGGGGCGAGCAGTTCTTC; cdr3_aa: CASSVDAGPRGEQFF
clone_size: -; v_call: TRBV7-3; j_call: TRBJ2-5; d_call: -; cdr3_nt: TGTGCCAGCAGCTTAATACCGCAAGAGACCCAGTACTTC; cdr3_aa: CASSLIPQETQYF
clone_size: few; v_call: TRBV11-1; j_call: TRBJ2-1; d_call: TRBD2; cdr3_nt: TGTGCCAGCAGCCCACCTCGAGCGGGATACAATGAGCAGTTCTTC; cdr3_aa: CASSPPRAGYNEQFF
clone_size: few; v_call: TRBV12-3/TRBV12-4; j_call: TRBJ2-5; d_call: TRBD2; cdr3_nt: TGTGCCAGCAGTTTCCCGGGAGGGCAAACCCGGTGGGAGACCCAGTACTTC; cdr3_aa: CASSFPGGQTRWETQYF
clone_size: -; v_call: TRBV27; j_call: TRBJ2-1; d_call: TRBD2; cdr3_nt: TGTGCCAGCAGTTTAAACGAGGTAGCGGGAATGAGTGAGCAGTTCTTC; cdr3_aa: CASSLNEVAGMSEQFF
clone_size: -; v_call: TRBV6-2/TRBV6-3; j_call: TRBJ1-3; d_call: -; cdr3_nt: TGTGCCAGCAGAGACTGGAGCTCTGGAAACACCATATATTTT; cdr3_aa: CASRDWSSGNTIYF
clone_size: once; v_call: TRBV6-6; j_call: TRBJ2-7; d_call: TRBD1; cdr3_nt: TGTGCCAGCAGCTCGGGGACAGGGGATTTCTACGAGCAGTACTTC; cdr3_aa: CASSSGTGDFYEQYF
clone_size: many; v_call: TRBV12-3/TRBV12-4; j_call: TRBJ1-1; d_call: -; cdr3_nt: TGTGCCAGCAGTCTGACAAGGAACACTGAAGCTTTCTTT; cdr3_aa: CASSLTRNTEAFF
clone_size: -; v_call: TRBV4-3; j_call: TRBJ1-1; d_call: -; cdr3_nt: TGCGCCAGCAGCCAAGACTATCAGGGAGAAGCTTTCTTT; cdr3_aa: CASSQDYQGEAFF
clone_size: few; v_call: TRBV5-1; j_call: TRBJ1-1; d_call: -; cdr3_nt: TGCGCCAGCAGCCATTCAAAGGGGGACACTGAAGCTTTCTTT; cdr3_aa: CASSHSKGDTEAFF
clone_size: -; v_call: TRBV7-2; j_call: TRBJ2-5; d_call: TRBD2; cdr3_nt: TGTGCCAGCAGCTTAGCGCCTAGCGGGAGAGGAGAGACCCAGTACTTC; cdr3_aa: CASSLAPSGRGETQYF
clone_size: few; v_call: TRBV7-2; j_call: TRBJ1-2; d_call: -; cdr3_nt: TGTGCCAGCACACCCGGACCAGAGTACATGTTAGATGGCTACACCTTC; cdr3_aa: CASTPGPEYMLDGYTF
clone_size: few; v_call: TRBV5-6; j_call: TRBJ1-1; d_call: -; cdr3_nt: TGTGCCAGCAGCTTCACCGTAGGTTTGACTGAAGCTTTCTTT; cdr3_aa: CASSFTVGLTEAFF